This T cell receptor beta chain was sequenced during a study of cytomegalovirus exposure and HLA in healthy donors. Whole-study results and caveats: Among TCR beta chains, those listed as cytomegalovirus-associated numbered some 170. Among TCR sequences, most were rare, though some public TCRs appeared in many donors. Likely technical artifact: a cluster of highly shared sequence variants. The authors later found most CMV-associated TCR beta chains appeared HLA-restricted.

This clone was observed a handful of times. The antigen is unknown. The germline gives CDR1 MNHEY, CDR2 SVGAGI. The CDR3 runs to 12 residues. J was trimmed by 7 bases and V by 4 bases; bases with no gene match: 3. The PCR had 60 Vbeta and 13 Jbeta primers. The repertoire was sequenced with immunoSEQ multiplex PCR; TCRdb's copy has only in-frame clones and lacks some. The table has 90,000 to 120,000 clones, approximately 70% seen once. The sequence was collected from a man between 25 and 39 years old in good health and CMV-seropositive. Sequenced: PBMCs. The chain is built from TRBV6-5 and TRBJ1-2, with TRBD1 matching 7 bases. The DNA for the CDR3 is TGTGCCAGCAGTTTTACAGGGGCTGGCTACACCTTC. Its protein product is CASSFTGAGYTF.